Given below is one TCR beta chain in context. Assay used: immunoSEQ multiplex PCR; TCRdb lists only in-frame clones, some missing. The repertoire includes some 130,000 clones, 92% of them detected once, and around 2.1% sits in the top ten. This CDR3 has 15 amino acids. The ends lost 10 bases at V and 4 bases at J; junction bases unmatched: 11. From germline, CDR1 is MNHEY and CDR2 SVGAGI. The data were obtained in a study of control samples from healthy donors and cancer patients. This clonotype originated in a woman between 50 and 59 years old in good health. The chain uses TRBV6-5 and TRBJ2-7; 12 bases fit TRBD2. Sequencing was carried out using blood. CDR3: CATSRTSGNTYEQYF. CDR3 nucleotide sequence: TGTGCCACGAGTCGGACTAGCGGGAACACTTACGAGCAGTACTTC.